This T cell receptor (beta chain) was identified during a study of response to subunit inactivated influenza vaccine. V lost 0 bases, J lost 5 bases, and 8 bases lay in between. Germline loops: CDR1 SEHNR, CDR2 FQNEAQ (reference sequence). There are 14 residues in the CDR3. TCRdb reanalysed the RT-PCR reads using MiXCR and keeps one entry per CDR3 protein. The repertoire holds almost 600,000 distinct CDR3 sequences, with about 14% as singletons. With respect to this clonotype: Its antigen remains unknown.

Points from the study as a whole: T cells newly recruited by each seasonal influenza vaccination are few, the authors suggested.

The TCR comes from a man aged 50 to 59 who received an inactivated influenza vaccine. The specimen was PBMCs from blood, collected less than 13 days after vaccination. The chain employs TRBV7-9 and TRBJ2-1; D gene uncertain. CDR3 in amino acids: CASSLAVYNNEQFF. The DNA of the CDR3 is TGTGCCAGCAGCTTAGCAGTTTATAACAATGAGCAGTTCTTC.